The rows below give T cell receptor beta chains drawn from one sample of a study of cytotoxic CD8 clonotypes in ibrutinib-treated CLL. Profiled with immunoSEQ multiplex PCR; TCRdb holds only in-frame clones, not every one. There are more than 35,000 clones in the sample; 71% occur only once, and roughly 17% lies in the top ten. The sample here was PBMCs, taken at disease progression, from a patient treated with ibrutinib. The receptors were gathered from a human donor with chronic lymphocytic leukemia. The CDR3 runs from the conserved cysteine through the conserved F or W. Each record gives: clone size, D gene, V gene, J gene, CDR3 protein, CDR3 DNA. A D gene is named only where the DNA matches it firmly. Clone size is shown for a subset of rows, as once, few, many or a class of expanded clone.

abundance: -; d_gene: -; v_gene: TRBV2; j_gene: TRBJ2-1; CDR3aa: CASSALVASYNEQFF; CDR3nt: TGTGCCAGCAGTGCTCTAGTTGCGTCTTACAATGAGCAGTTCTTC
abundance: few; d_gene: -; v_gene: TRBV19; j_gene: TRBJ2-1; CDR3aa: CASSQYNEQFF; CDR3nt: TGTGCCAGTAGCCAGTACAATGAGCAGTTCTTC
abundance: -; d_gene: -; v_gene: TRBV2; j_gene: TRBJ1-4; CDR3aa: CASSDPDSEEKLFF; CDR3nt: TGTGCCAGCAGTGATCCGGACAGCGAGGAAAAACTGTTTTTT
abundance: few; d_gene: -; v_gene: TRBV27; j_gene: TRBJ2-7; CDR3aa: CASSLVRGAKSYEQYF; CDR3nt: TGTGCCAGCAGTCTAGTACGGGGGGCTAAGAGTTACGAGCAGTACTTC
abundance: -; d_gene: TRBD1; v_gene: TRBV6-1; j_gene: TRBJ1-6; CDR3aa: CASTPDRGNSPLHF; CDR3nt: TGTGCCAGCACCCCGGACAGGGGAAATTCACCCCTCCACTTT
abundance: -; d_gene: -; v_gene: TRBV18; j_gene: TRBJ2-3; CDR3aa: CASSPQGDTQYF; CDR3nt: TGTGCCAGCTCACCACAGGGGGATACGCAGTATTTT
abundance: -; d_gene: TRBD1; v_gene: TRBV7-7; j_gene: TRBJ2-1; CDR3aa: CASSSEDRPNNEQFF; CDR3nt: TGTGCTAGCAGCTCCGAGGACAGGCCCAACAATGAGCAGTTCTTC
abundance: -; d_gene: -; v_gene: TRBV2; j_gene: TRBJ1-1; CDR3aa: CASSPLRGRNTEAFF; CDR3nt: TGTGCCAGCAGCCCTCTTCGGGGGAGGAACACTGAAGCTTTCTTT
abundance: -; d_gene: -; v_gene: TRBV29-1; j_gene: TRBJ1-3; CDR3aa: CSVEELSGNTIYF; CDR3nt: TGCAGCGTTGAGGAGTTAAGTGGAAACACCATATATTTT
abundance: -; d_gene: -; v_gene: TRBV2; j_gene: TRBJ1-5; CDR3aa: CASGARVGNQPQHF; CDR3nt: TGTGCCAGCGGTGCCAGGGTGGGTAATCAGCCCCAGCATTTT
abundance: few; d_gene: TRBD1; v_gene: TRBV19; j_gene: TRBJ2-1; CDR3aa: CASSATQGYEQFF; CDR3nt: TGTGCCAGTAGTGCGACACAGGGGTACGAGCAGTTCTTC
abundance: -; d_gene: -; v_gene: TRBV6-1; j_gene: TRBJ1-5; CDR3aa: CASSEPPGLYSNQPQHF; CDR3nt: TGTGCCAGCAGTGAACCCCCAGGGCTCTATAGCAATCAGCCCCAGCATTTT
abundance: once; d_gene: -; v_gene: TRBV2; j_gene: TRBJ2-5; CDR3aa: CASRRAGIETQYF; CDR3nt: TGTGCCAGCCGGAGGGCGGGGATAGAGACCCAGTACTTC
abundance: -; d_gene: -; v_gene: TRBV15; j_gene: TRBJ1-5; CDR3aa: CATSRDRGGTGVQPQHF; CDR3nt: TGTGCCACCAGCAGAGACCGGGGCGGGACGGGGGTACAGCCCCAGCATTTT
abundance: -; d_gene: -; v_gene: TRBV2; j_gene: TRBJ2-2; CDR3aa: CASSGARVSNGELFF; CDR3nt: TGTGCCAGCAGTGGGGCGAGAGTGAGTAACGGGGAGCTGTTTTTT
abundance: -; d_gene: -; v_gene: TRBV20-1; j_gene: TRBJ1-1; CDR3aa: CSARRTAEAFF; CDR3nt: TGCAGTGCTAGAAGAACTGCTGAAGCTTTCTTT
abundance: -; d_gene: TRBD2; v_gene: TRBV19; j_gene: TRBJ2-5; CDR3aa: CASQTSGAQETQYF; CDR3nt: TGTGCCAGCCAGACGAGCGGGGCCCAAGAGACCCAGTACTTC
abundance: -; d_gene: -; v_gene: TRBV7-2; j_gene: TRBJ1-1; CDR3aa: CASSLVGQGFMNTEAFF; CDR3nt: TGTGCCAGCAGCTTAGTCGGTCAGGGGTTCATGAACACTGAAGCTTTCTTT
abundance: many; d_gene: -; v_gene: TRBV7-8; j_gene: TRBJ1-2; CDR3aa: CASTPGGSNYGYTF; CDR3nt: TGTGCCAGCACCCCGGGGGGGTCTAACTATGGCTACACCTTC
abundance: -; d_gene: TRBD1; v_gene: TRBV4-1; j_gene: TRBJ2-7; CDR3aa: CASSQEFRPGTGRAYEQYF; CDR3nt: TGCGCCAGCAGCCAAGAATTCCGTCCCGGGACAGGGAGGGCCTACGAGCAGTACTTC
abundance: -; d_gene: -; v_gene: TRBV7-9; j_gene: TRBJ1-6; CDR3aa: CASSAPGTKYSPLHF; CDR3nt: TGTGCCAGCAGCGCCCCCGGGACCAAATATTCACCCCTCCACTTT
abundance: -; d_gene: TRBD2; v_gene: TRBV29-1; j_gene: TRBJ2-5; CDR3aa: CSGTSGGSGKTQYF; CDR3nt: TGCAGTGGGACTAGCGGGGGGTCGGGAAAGACCCAGTACTTC
abundance: few; d_gene: -; v_gene: TRBV25-1; j_gene: TRBJ2-7; CDR3aa: CASSESGYYEQYF; CDR3nt: TGTGCCAGCAGTGAATCAGGGTACTACGAGCAGTACTTC
abundance: -; d_gene: TRBD1; v_gene: TRBV2; j_gene: TRBJ1-2; CDR3aa: CASRYTGGDGYTF; CDR3nt: TGTGCCAGCAGATATACAGGGGGCGATGGCTACACCTTC
abundance: -; d_gene: -; v_gene: TRBV6-5; j_gene: TRBJ2-1; CDR3aa: CASSYSPQGGYEQFF; CDR3nt: TGTGCCAGCAGTTACTCGCCCCAGGGGGGCTATGAGCAGTTCTTC